Listed below are T cell receptor beta chains from one sample, sequenced in a study of blood T cells in healthy people across ages. MiXCR, run by TCRdb on the 5' RACE reads, gives a single entry per CDR3 protein. The sample includes fewer than 2 million distinct CDR3 sequences, approximately 39% of them seen just once. The sequencing input was blood. The receptors were gathered from a human donor in good health. The conserved cysteine and the conserved F or W are not part of the CDR3 here.

TRBJ1-5	TRBV28	ASSFQTGTGGNQPQH
TRBJ1-2	TRBV6-5	ASSGVGPRYGYT
TRBJ2-5	TRBV18	ASSPPYGIETQY
TRBJ1-1	TRBV29-1	SVDSGTDEAF
TRBJ1-2	TRBV20-1	SARDGLGGYGYT
TRBJ1-2	TRBV4-3	ASSQDSPGLAGYT
TRBJ2-7	TRBV4-3	ASSQGRGQGTSYEQY
TRBJ2-7	TRBV28	ASRSGTDSYEQY
TRBJ2-1	TRBV5-1	ASSLSEDNEQF
TRBJ2-1	TRBV5-1	ASSLPIVNEQF